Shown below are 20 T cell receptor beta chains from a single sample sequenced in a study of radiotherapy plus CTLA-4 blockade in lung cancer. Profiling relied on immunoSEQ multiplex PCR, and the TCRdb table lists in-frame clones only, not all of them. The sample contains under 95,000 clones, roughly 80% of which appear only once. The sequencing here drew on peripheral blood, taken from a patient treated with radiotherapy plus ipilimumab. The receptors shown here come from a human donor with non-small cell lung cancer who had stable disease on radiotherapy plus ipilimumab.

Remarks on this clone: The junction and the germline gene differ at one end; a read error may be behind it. CDR3 DNA: TGTGCCAGCAGCTCCACGGATGGGATTCCTGAGGAGTTCTTC. This gives the protein CASSSTDGIPEEFF. This chain connects TRBV11-1 to TRBJ2-1, with unresolved D. The CDR3 totals 14 residues. Germline V gene sequence: CDR1 SGHAT, CDR2 FQDESV (reference sequence).

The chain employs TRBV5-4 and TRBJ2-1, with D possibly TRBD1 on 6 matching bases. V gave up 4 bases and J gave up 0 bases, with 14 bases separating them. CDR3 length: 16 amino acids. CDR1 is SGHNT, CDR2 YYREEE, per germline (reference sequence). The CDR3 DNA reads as TGTGCCAGCAGCGTCCCATTACAGGGCTCCTACAATGAGCAGTTCTTC. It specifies CASSVPLQGSYNEQFF.

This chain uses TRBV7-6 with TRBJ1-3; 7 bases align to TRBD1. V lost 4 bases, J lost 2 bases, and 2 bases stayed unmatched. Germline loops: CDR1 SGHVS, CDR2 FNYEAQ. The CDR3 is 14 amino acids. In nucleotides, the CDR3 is TGTGCCAGCAGCTCACAGGGGACTGGAAACACCATATATTTT. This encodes CASSSQGTGNTIYF.

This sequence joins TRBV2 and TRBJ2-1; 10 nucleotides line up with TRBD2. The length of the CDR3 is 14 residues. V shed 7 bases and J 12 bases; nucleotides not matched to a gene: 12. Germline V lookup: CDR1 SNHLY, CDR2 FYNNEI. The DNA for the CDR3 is TGTGCCAGCAACCCCCTAACTAGCGGGACCACGCAGTTCTTC. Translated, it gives CASNPLTSGTTQFF. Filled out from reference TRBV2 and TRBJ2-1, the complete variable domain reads EPEVTQTPSHQVTQMGQEVILRCVPISNHLYFYWYRQILGQKVEFLVSFYNNEISEKSEIFDDQFSVERPDGSNFTLKIRSTKLEDSAMYFCASNPLTSGTTQFFGPGTRLTVL.

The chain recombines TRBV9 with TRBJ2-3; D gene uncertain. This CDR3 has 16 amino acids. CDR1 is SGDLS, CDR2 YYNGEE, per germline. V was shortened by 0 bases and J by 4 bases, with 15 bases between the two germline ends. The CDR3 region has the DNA TGTGCCAGCAGCGTAGAGGGTTCACCCTCTCCAGATACGCAGTATTTT. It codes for CASSVEGSPSPDTQYF.

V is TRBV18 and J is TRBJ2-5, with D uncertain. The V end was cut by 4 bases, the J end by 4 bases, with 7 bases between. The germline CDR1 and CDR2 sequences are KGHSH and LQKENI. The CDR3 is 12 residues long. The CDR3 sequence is CASSQVGETQYF. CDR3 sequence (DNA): TGTGCCAGCTCACAGGTGGGAGAGACCCAGTACTTC.

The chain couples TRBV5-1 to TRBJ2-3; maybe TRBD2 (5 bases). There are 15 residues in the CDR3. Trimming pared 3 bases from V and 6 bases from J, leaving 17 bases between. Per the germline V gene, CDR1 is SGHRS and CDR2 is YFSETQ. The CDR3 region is CASSSLESGMDTQYF. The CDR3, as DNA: TGCGCCAGCAGCTCCCTAGAGAGCGGTATGGATACGCAGTATTTT. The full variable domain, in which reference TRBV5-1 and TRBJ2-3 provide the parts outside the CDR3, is KAGVTQTPRYLIKTRGQQVTLSCSPISGHRSVSWYQQTPGQGLQFLFEYFSETQRNKGNFPGRFSGRQFSNSRSEMNVSTLELGDSALYLCASSSLESGMDTQYFGPGTRLTVL.

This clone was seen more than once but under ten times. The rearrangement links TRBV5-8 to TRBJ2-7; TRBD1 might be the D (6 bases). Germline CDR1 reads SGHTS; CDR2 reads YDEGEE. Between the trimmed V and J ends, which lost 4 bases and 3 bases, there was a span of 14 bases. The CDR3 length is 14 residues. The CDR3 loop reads CASSPKQGHYEQYF. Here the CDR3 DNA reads TGTGCCAGCAGCCCAAAACAGGGACACTACGAGCAGTACTTC.

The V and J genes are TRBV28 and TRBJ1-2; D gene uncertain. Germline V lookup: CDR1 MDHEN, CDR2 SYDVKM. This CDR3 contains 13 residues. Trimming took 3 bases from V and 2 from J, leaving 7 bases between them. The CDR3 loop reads CASSFDGNYGYTF. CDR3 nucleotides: TGTGCCAGCAGTTTCGACGGAAACTATGGCTACACCTTC.

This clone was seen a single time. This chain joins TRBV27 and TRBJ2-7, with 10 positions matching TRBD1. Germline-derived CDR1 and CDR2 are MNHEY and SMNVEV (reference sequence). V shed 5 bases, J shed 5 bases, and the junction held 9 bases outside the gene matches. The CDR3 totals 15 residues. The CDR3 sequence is CASSQSTGGRNEQYF. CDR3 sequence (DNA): TGTGCCAGCAGTCAGTCGACAGGGGGCAGGAACGAGCAGTACTTC.

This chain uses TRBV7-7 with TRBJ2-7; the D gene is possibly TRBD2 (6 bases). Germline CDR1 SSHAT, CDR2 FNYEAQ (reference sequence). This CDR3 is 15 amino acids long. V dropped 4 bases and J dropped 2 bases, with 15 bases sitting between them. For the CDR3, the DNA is TGTGCCAGCAGCTCTGTAGCGGACTTGACCTACGAGCAGTACTTC. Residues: CASSSVADLTYEQYF.

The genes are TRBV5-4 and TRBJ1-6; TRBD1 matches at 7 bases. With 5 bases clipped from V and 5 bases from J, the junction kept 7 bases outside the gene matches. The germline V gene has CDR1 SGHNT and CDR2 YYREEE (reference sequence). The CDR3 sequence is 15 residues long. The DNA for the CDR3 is TGTGCCAGCAGAAGAACGGGACAGCATAATTCACCCCTCCACTTT. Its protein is CASRRTGQHNSPLHF.

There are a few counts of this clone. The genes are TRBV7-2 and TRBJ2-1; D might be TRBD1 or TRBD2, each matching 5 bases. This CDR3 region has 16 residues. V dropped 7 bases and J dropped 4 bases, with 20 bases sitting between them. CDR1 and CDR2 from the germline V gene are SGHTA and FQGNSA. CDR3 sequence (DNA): TGTGCCAGCACCTTCCAGCCCGGGACGTCGTACAATGAGCAGTTCTTC. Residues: CASTFQPGTSYNEQFF.

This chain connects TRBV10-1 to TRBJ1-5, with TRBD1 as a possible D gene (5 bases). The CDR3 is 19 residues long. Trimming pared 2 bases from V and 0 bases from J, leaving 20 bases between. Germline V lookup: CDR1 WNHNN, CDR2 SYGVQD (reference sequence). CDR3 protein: CASSEPGGGRRYSNQPQHF. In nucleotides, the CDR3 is TGCGCCAGCAGTGAGCCGGGGGGGGGACGGCGGTATAGCAATCAGCCCCAGCATTTT.

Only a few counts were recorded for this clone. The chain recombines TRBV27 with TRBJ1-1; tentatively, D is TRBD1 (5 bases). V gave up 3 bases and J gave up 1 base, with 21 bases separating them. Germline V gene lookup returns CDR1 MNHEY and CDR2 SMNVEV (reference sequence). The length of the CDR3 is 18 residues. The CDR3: CASSFSRMRKGSNTEAFF. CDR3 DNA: TGTGCCAGCAGTTTCTCCCGGATGAGGAAGGGGTCGAACACTGAAGCTTTCTTT.

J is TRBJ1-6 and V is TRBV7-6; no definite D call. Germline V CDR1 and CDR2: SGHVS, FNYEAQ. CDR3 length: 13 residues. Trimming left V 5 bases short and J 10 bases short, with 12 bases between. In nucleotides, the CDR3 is TGTGCCAGCAGCGATACAGATTTCTCACCCCTCCACTTT. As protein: CASSDTDFSPLHF. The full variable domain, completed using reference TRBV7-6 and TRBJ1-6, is GAGVSQSPRYKVTKRGQDVALRCDPISGHVSLYWYRQALGQGPEFLTYFNYEAQQDKSGLPNDRFSAERPEGSISTLTIQRTEQRDSAMYRCASSDTDFSPLHFGNGTRLTVT.

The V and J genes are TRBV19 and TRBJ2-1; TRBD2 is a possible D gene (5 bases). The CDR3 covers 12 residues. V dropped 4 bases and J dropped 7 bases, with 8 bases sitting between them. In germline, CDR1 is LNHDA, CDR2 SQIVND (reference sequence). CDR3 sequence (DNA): TGTGCCAGTAGTAGAGGGAGTAATGAGCAGTTCTTC. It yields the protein CASSRGSNEQFF.

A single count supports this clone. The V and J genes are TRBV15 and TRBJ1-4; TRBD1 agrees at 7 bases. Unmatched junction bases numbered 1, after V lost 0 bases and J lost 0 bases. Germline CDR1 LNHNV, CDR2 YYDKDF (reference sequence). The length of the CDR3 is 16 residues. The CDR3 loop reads CATSREGTATNEKLFF. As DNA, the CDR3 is TGTGCCACCAGCAGAGAAGGGACAGCAACTAATGAAAAACTGTTTTTT.

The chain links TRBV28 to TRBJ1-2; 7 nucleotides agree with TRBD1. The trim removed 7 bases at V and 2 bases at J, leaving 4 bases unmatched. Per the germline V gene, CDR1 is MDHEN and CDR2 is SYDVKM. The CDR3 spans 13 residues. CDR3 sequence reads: CASKGTDNYGYTF. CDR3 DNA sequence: TGTGCCAGCAAAGGGACAGACAACTATGGCTACACCTTC.

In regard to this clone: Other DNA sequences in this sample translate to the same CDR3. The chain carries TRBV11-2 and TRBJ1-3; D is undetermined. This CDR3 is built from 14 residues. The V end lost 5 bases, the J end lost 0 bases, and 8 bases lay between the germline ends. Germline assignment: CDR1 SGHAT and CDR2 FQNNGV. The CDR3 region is CASSQRGSGNTIYF. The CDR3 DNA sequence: TGTGCCAGCAGCCAACGGGGCTCTGGAAACACCATATATTTT.